This TCR beta chain was sequenced in a study of PD-1 blockade in mismatch repair-deficient tumors. For the study at large: Enrolled about 2013-2017, patients had progressing, pretreated mismatch repair-deficient cancers of around 12 types. Notes on the study in general: After pembrolizumab, tumor-resident clones rose rapidly, then generally contracted before radiologic responses.

The data were produced by immunoSEQ multiplex PCR, yet TCRdb's version contains in-frame clones alone and is incomplete. The sample carries about 51,000 clones, roughly 80% recorded once. TCR sequencing covered a few patients who responded to pembrolizumab. Regarding this clone: Its antigen is not known.

This CDR3 is 14 amino acids long. V lost 6 bases to trimming and J lost 7 bases; unmatched junction nucleotides: 10. The germline CDR1 and CDR2 sequences are KGHSH and LQKENI. The chain recombines TRBV18 with TRBJ1-1, with 8 bases that match TRBD1. The sample here was peripheral blood, taken 4 weeks after starting pembrolizumab. This receptor was taken from an adult with mismatch repair-deficient cancer. Here the CDR3 reads CASSVTGEKVEAFF. The CDR3, as DNA: TGTGCCAGCTCGGTGACAGGGGAGAAGGTTGAAGCTTTCTTT.